These 27 T cell receptor beta chains share one sample of origin, sequenced in a study of blood T cell repertoires in COVID-19. The repertoire was sequenced with immunoSEQ multiplex PCR; TCRdb's copy has only in-frame clones and lacks some. The profile shows roughly 86,000 clones, roughly 89% of them singletons. What was sequenced was peripheral blood. The receptors stem from a woman aged 45-60 years in a cohort sampled during active COVID-19.

DNA of the CDR3: TGTGCAAGTCGCTTAACCTACATCCATGTCTCGTCCATGAGGCAAGAGACCCAGTACTTC. Protein product: CASRLTYIHVSSMRQETQYF. The chain carries TRBV12-2 and TRBJ2-5; the table's D call, TRBD2, was not checked against the DNA. TRBV12-2 is a pseudogene segment. The CDR3 spans 20 residues.

This clone has just a few counts. J is TRBJ2-7 and V is TRBV10-3, with D perhaps matching TRBD1 (7 bases). This CDR3 comprises 16 residues. From germline, CDR1 is ENHRY and CDR2 SYGVKD. Trimming took 3 bases from V and 4 from J, leaving 19 bases between them. DNA of the CDR3: TGTGCCATCAGTGAAAAGGCGGCAGGGGGGCCTTACGAGCAGTACTTC. Translation gives CAISEKAAGGPYEQYF.

The chain joins TRBV6-5 to TRBJ2-2; perhaps TRBD2 as D (6 bases). The germline CDR1 and CDR2 sequences are MNHEY and SVGAGI. The CDR3 has 15 amino acids. V gave up 5 bases and J gave up 4 bases, with 14 bases separating them. CDR3 amino acids: CASSPSVLATGELFF. The CDR3 DNA is TGTGCCAGCAGTCCTAGCGTTCTCGCCACCGGGGAGCTGTTTTTT.

The rearrangement links TRBV5-1 to TRBJ2-3, with D perhaps matching TRBD2 (7 bases). Trimming removed 5 bases at V and 6 bases at J, with 16 bases between. The CDR3 covers 14 residues. Germline CDR1 reads SGHRS; CDR2 reads YFSETQ. CDR3 residues: CASSSPGGIDTQYF. The CDR3 nucleotides are TGCGCCAGCAGTTCCCCGGGGGGCATCGATACGCAGTATTTT.

The gene calls are TRBV6-5 and TRBJ2-1; 7 bases map to TRBD2. From germline, CDR1 is MNHEY and CDR2 SVGAGI. V lost 7 bases, J lost 4 bases, and 4 bases stayed unmatched. The CDR3 is 13 amino acids. The CDR3 DNA sequence: TGTGCCAGCAACGAGGGAGGGTACAATGAGCAGTTCTTC. Its protein product is CASNEGGYNEQFF.

This clone was detected only once. The chain links TRBV30 to TRBJ2-5; 8 positions agree with TRBD2. Germline-derived CDR1 and CDR2 are GTSNPN and SVGIG (reference sequence). V gave up 0 bases and J gave up 5 bases; unmatched junction bases: 14. The CDR3 covers 17 residues. The CDR3 DNA reads as TGTGCCTGGAGTGTATGGTCCAGCGGGGGCCCCAGGGAGACCCAGTACTTC. Translating gives CAWSVWSSGGPRETQYF.

This clone was counted once. The chain carries TRBV5-1 and TRBJ2-1, with 8 bases matching TRBD1. Trimming cost V 5 bases and J 5 bases; bases outside gene matches: 6. This CDR3 is built from 14 residues. Looked up from germline, CDR1 is SGHRS and CDR2 is YFSETQ. In DNA form, the CDR3 reads TGCGCCAGCAGTACCGGGACAGGACACAATGAGCAGTTCTTC. This codes for CASSTGTGHNEQFF.

This sequence joins TRBV28 and TRBJ2-3; 8 nucleotides line up with TRBD2. The CDR3 covers 14 residues. V trimming: 5 bases; J trimming: 3 bases; junction bases outside the gene matches: 4. Germline values: CDR1 MDHEN, CDR2 SYDVKM. CDR3 bases: TGTGCCAGCAGTCTGGGGACTAGAACAGATACGCAGTATTTT. Translating it yields CASSLGTRTDTQYF.

The chain couples TRBV4-2 to TRBJ1-1; 7 bases line up with TRBD1. J gave up 4 bases and V 1 base, and 9 bases lay outside the gene matches. The CDR3 extends over 16 amino acids. Germline CDR1 reads LGHNA; CDR2 reads YNFKEQ. CDR3 sequence (DNA): TGTGCCAGCAGCCAAGTAGGGGGCAGGGGTATCACTGAAGCTTTCTTT. Its protein product is CASSQVGGRGITEAFF.

V is TRBV30 and J is TRBJ2-7; D possibly corresponds to TRBD2 (5 bases). The germline CDR1 and CDR2 sequences are GTSNPN and SVGIG (reference sequence). V lost 4 bases and J 4 bases, leaving 11 bases between the germline ends. The CDR3 is 12 amino acids. CDR3 protein: CAWTRTGYEQYF. The CDR3 region has the DNA TGTGCCTGGACGAGGACGGGATACGAGCAGTACTTC.

This clone was seen once. The chain has TRBV21-1 and TRBJ1-2; the tabulated D call, TRBD1, remains unverified against the DNA. TRBV21-1 has pseudogene status. The CDR3 is made up of 13 amino acids. The CDR3 here is CAVNRGLGYGYTF. CDR3 DNA sequence: TGTGCCGTAAACAGGGGGCTGGGCTATGGCTACACCTTC.

This chain links TRBV5-1 with TRBJ2-3; 7 bases are a match to TRBD1. The germline gives CDR1 SGHRS, CDR2 YFSETQ. This CDR3 is built from 16 residues. Germline trimming cut 4 bases from V and 2 bases from J; bases unmatched to any gene: 10. CDR3 coding DNA: TGCGCCAGCAGCCGATCAGGGGGAGTCTTCACAGATACGCAGTATTTT. Amino acids: CASSRSGGVFTDTQYF.

This chain links TRBV6-1 with TRBJ2-7, with D unclear. CDR3 length: 14 amino acids. Per germline, CDR1 MNHNS and CDR2 SASEGT. V lost 1 base to trimming and J lost 2 bases, with 9 bases between them. DNA of the CDR3: TGTGCCAGCAGTGAAGGTGGCACTACCTACGAGCAGTACTTC. Translation gives CASSEGGTTYEQYF.

V is TRBV30 and J is TRBJ2-7, with a possible D match to TRBD2 (6 bases). Looked up from germline, CDR1 is GTSNPN and CDR2 is SVGIG (reference sequence). V gave up 5 bases and J gave up 0 bases, with 11 bases separating them. CDR3 length equals 13 residues. CDR3 in DNA: TGTGCCTGGGATAGCGGACTCTCCTACGAGCAGTACTTC. Translating it yields CAWDSGLSYEQYF.

The J gene is TRBJ2-3, the V gene TRBV6-6, with a tentative D call TRBD2 (6 bases). Germline CDR1 and CDR2: MNHNY and SVGAGI (reference sequence). The CDR3 spans 14 residues. V lost 7 bases and J lost 4, with 15 bases in between. This CDR3 reads CASIGPGGPDTQYF. CDR3 sequence (DNA): TGTGCCAGCATCGGACCCGGGGGTCCAGATACGCAGTATTTT.

The chain carries TRBV27 and TRBJ2-1, with D perhaps TRBD2 (6 bases). V was shortened by 8 bases and J by 9 bases, with 20 bases between the two germline ends. CDR3 length: 14 residues. CDR1 and CDR2 from the germline V gene are MNHEY and SMNVEV (reference sequence). This CDR3 reads CASSGTPTFFEQFF. The CDR3, as DNA: TGTGCCAGCTCCGGGACTCCGACCTTCTTTGAGCAGTTCTTC.

The genes are TRBV6-5 and TRBJ2-1, with D possibly TRBD1 on 6 matching bases. This CDR3 comprises 15 residues. Germline CDR1 MNHEY, CDR2 SVGAGI. Trimming cost V 4 bases and J 3 bases, with 13 bases left between them. The CDR3 nucleotides are TGTGCCAGCAGTTCCACGACAGGCAACTACAATGAGCAGTTCTTC. It encodes CASSSTTGNYNEQFF.

DNA for the CDR3: TGTGCCAGCAGCTTAGACTCCTCTATCTCCTACAATGAGCAGTTCTTC. It yields the protein CASSLDSSISYNEQFF. The chain uses TRBV7-8 and TRBJ2-1; the D is unclear. The germline CDR1 and CDR2 sequences are SGHVS and FQNEAQ. This CDR3 has 16 amino acids. V shed 1 base and J shed 0 bases, with 10 bases lying between them.

The J gene is TRBJ2-7, the V gene TRBV5-1; 7 nucleotides line up with TRBD1. The CDR3 spans 18 residues. V trimming: 1 base; J trimming: 0 bases; junction bases outside the gene matches: 13. Germline values: CDR1 SGHRS, CDR2 YFSETQ. The CDR3 DNA reads TGCGCCAGCAGCTTGTCCGCCTTAGACAGGGCCTCCTCCTACGAGCAGTACTTC. The encoded protein is CASSLSALDRASSYEQYF.

The chain carries TRBV7-9 and TRBJ1-2; 8 bases are a match to TRBD1. Germline lookup yields CDR1 SEHNR and CDR2 FQNEAQ (reference sequence). Germline trimming cut 2 bases from V and 5 bases from J; bases unmatched to any gene: 4. CDR3 length equals 14 residues. For the CDR3, the DNA is TGTGCCAGCAGCTTAACAGGGGGGGATTATGGCTACACCTTC. Translated, it gives CASSLTGGDYGYTF.

The V and J genes are TRBV30 and TRBJ2-5, with D tentatively TRBD1 (5 bases). The CDR3 sequence is 16 residues long. Germline V gene data show CDR1 as GTSNPN and CDR2 as SVGIG (reference sequence). The V and J ends lost 1 base and 5 bases respectively, with 20 bases between them. CDR3 sequence reads: CAWSDSGKGLEETQYF. The CDR3 DNA follows: TGTGCCTGGAGTGATTCCGGCAAGGGGCTTGAGGAGACCCAGTACTTC.

The chain has TRBV18 and TRBJ2-7; 8 positions agree with TRBD1. The CDR3 spans 13 residues. J lost 6 bases, V lost 6 bases, and 7 bases had no gene match. Germline V gene data show CDR1 as KGHSH and CDR2 as LQKENI. CDR3 region: CASSQDRDREQYF. CDR3 coding DNA: TGTGCCAGCTCGCAGGACAGGGACCGCGAGCAGTACTTC.

The chain is built from TRBV18 and TRBJ2-3, with 9 bases fitting TRBD2. Germline CDR1 and CDR2: KGHSH and LQKENI. There are 17 residues in the CDR3. V lost 3 bases and J lost 0; bases outside the gene matches: 7. CDR3 bases: TGTGCCAGCTCACCTCTAGGACTAGCGAGCAGCACAGATACGCAGTATTTT. It yields the protein CASSPLGLASSTDTQYF.

The V and J genes are TRBV30 and TRBJ1-1; D is unresolved. The CDR3 totals 13 residues. The germline V gene has CDR1 GTSNPN and CDR2 SVGIG (reference sequence). The V and J ends lost 4 bases and 4 bases respectively, with 13 bases between them. CDR3 sequence (DNA): TGTGCCTGGAAGGGCCTCGCGGGCACTGAAGCTTTCTTT. Its protein product is CAWKGLAGTEAFF. The full variable domain, rest sourced from reference TRBV30 and TRBJ1-1, is SQTIHQWPATLVQPVGSPLSLECTVEGTSNPNLYWYRQAAGRGLQLLFYSVGIGQISSEVPQNLSASRPQDRQFILSSKKLLLSDSGFYLCAWKGLAGTEAFFGQGTRLTVV.

V and J are TRBV28 and TRBJ2-7; the D is unclear. The CDR3 runs 13 residues. The germline V gene has CDR1 MDHEN and CDR2 SYDVKM. V was pared by 6 bases and J by 3 bases, with 12 bases between. The DNA for the CDR3 is TGTGCCAGCAGAACACAGACCCACTACGAGCAGTACTTC. Translation: CASRTQTHYEQYF.

J is TRBJ2-5 and V is TRBV19; D possibly corresponds to TRBD2 (5 bases). Germline V gives CDR1 LNHDA, CDR2 SQIVND (reference sequence). CDR3 length equals 13 residues. V dropped 1 base and J dropped 7 bases, with 10 bases sitting between them. This CDR3 is CASSIGTEGTQYF. CDR3 DNA sequence: TGTGCCAGTAGTATAGGGACCGAGGGGACCCAGTACTTC.

This chain connects TRBV5-1 to TRBJ2-2; 8 bases are a match to TRBD1. Germline CDR1 SGHRS, CDR2 YFSETQ. J gave up 3 bases and V 4 bases, and 2 bases lay outside the gene matches. The CDR3 is 14 residues long. CDR3 DNA: TGCGCCAGCAGCCCGGACAGGGACACCGGGGAGCTGTTTTTT. Amino acid sequence: CASSPDRDTGELFF.